This T cell receptor (beta chain) was identified in a study of tumor-infiltrating lymphocytes in oesophageal squamous cell carcinoma listed by TCRdb under 2016. The CDR3 measures 15 amino acids from cysteine to phenylalanine. The only DNA kept is the CDR3, 45 bases in frame from the first base. Compared with germline, V lacks 5 bases and J lacks 1 base; bases without a gene match: 7. The germline V gene supplies CDR1 SGHTA and CDR2 FQGNSA. With regard to this clonotype: Its antigen remains undetermined. Within one base of it there is no much larger clone, and no base qualities were kept.

Library method: PCR. Sequenced on an Illumina HiSeq 2000. The public reads were run again by TCRdb, first through fastp at Q25 and then through MiXCR, and only productive beta chains were kept. Duplicate CDR3 protein sequences are folded into a single record with the most common DNA and genes. The sample records over 10,000 distinct CDR3 sequences, over 50% of which are singletons. Jointly, the top ten make up over 25% of the sample. Sequenced sample: esophageal tumor tissue. The rearrangement combines TRBV7-2 with TRBJ1-1; 7 of the junction bases match TRBD1. The source is a female donor with esophageal squamous cell carcinoma. The CDR3 loop reads CASSPSRGSNTEAFF. The sequence in DNA is TGTGCCAGCAGCCCGAGCAGGGGGTCGAACACTGAAGCTTTCTTT. The variable domain in full, with residues beyond the CDR3 obtained from the reference TRBV7-2 and TRBJ1-1 genes, is GAGVSQSPSNKVTEKGKDVELRCDPISGHTALYWYRQSLGQGLEFLIYFQGNSAPDKSGLPSDRFSAERTGGSVSTLTIQRTQQEDSAVYLCASSPSRGSNTEAFFGQGTRLTVV.